The 21 T cell receptor beta chains listed next were all sequenced from one sample in a study of preoperative IRX-2 immunotherapy in early breast cancer. Noted treatment: preoperative locoregional IRX-2 cytokine immunotherapy. The method was immunoSEQ multiplex PCR; TCRdb's version includes in-frame clones alone and lacks a portion of them. The top ten hold approximately 30% of the sample, which has fewer than 25,000 clones, 80% to 90% seen once. Source: tumor tissue, taken after IRX-2 immunotherapy. The source of these receptors is a human donor with breast cancer.

This chain links TRBV6-6 with TRBJ1-3; 7 nucleotides agree with TRBD1. V dropped 5 bases and J dropped 1; count of bases not matched to a gene: 8. Germline values: CDR1 MNHNY, CDR2 SVGAGI (reference sequence). The CDR3 runs 16 residues. CDR3 DNA sequence: TGTGCCAGCAGTCACCGGGACAGAGTATCTGGAAACACCATATATTTT. This encodes CASSHRDRVSGNTIYF.

The chain employs TRBV28 and TRBJ2-7; TRBD2 matches at 7 bases. The length of the CDR3 is 11 residues. Germline lookup yields CDR1 MDHEN and CDR2 SYDVKM. V dropped 10 bases and J dropped 4; count of bases not matched to a gene: 4. CDR3 protein: CATSGGYEQYV. The CDR3 DNA reads TGTGCCACCTCGGGAGGATACGAGCAGTACGTC.

The chain has TRBV19 and TRBJ2-5, with TRBD1 identical over 8 bases. The CDR3 is 16 amino acids. Germline lookup yields CDR1 LNHDA and CDR2 SQIVND (reference sequence). Losses at the gene ends were 6 bases for V and 3 bases for J; bases not matched to a gene: 12. The CDR3 DNA follows: TGTGCCAGTAGCCCGACAGGGGCCTTACGAAAAGAGACCCAGTACTTC. It is translated as CASSPTGALRKETQYF. The full variable domain, its missing parts supplied by reference TRBV19 and TRBJ2-5, is DGGITQSPKYLFRKEGQNVTLSCEQNLNHDAMYWYRQDPGQGLRLIYYSQIVNDFQKGDIAEGYSVSREKKESFPLTVTSAQKNPTAFYLCASSPTGALRKETQYFGPGTRLLVL.

V usage is TRBV11-2 and J usage is TRBJ2-1, with D perhaps TRBD2 (6 bases). This CDR3 has 16 amino acids. Per germline, CDR1 SGHAT and CDR2 FQNNGV. The ends were cut back, 1 base at V and 4 bases at J, with 14 bases in the middle. The CDR3 loop reads CASSLGSQRAYNEQFF. The CDR3 coding sequence is TGTGCCAGCAGCTTAGGTTCCCAGCGGGCGTACAATGAGCAGTTCTTC.

The CDR3 DNA reads as TGTGCCAGCAGATCGCAGGGGGCGTATCAGCCCCAGCATTTT. Protein sequence: CASRSQGAYQPQHF. This chain joins TRBV28 and TRBJ1-5; TRBD1 matches 8 bases. The ends lost 6 bases at V and 5 bases at J; junction bases unmatched: 6. Per the germline V gene, CDR1 is MDHEN and CDR2 is SYDVKM. The CDR3 loop spans 14 amino acids.

The chain employs TRBV27 and TRBJ1-2; tentatively, D is TRBD1 (5 bases). The CDR3 length is 14 residues. In germline, CDR1 is MNHEY, CDR2 SMNVEV (reference sequence). Trimming removed 3 bases at V and 6 bases at J, with 14 bases between. CDR3 DNA sequence: TGTGCCAGCAGTTTCTGGGGGGTTGGCAATGGCTACACCTTC. Its protein is CASSFWGVGNGYTF.

This clone is a singleton in its sample. The chain has TRBV4-1 and TRBJ2-5; TRBD1 is a possible D gene (6 bases). The germline gives CDR1 MGHRA, CDR2 YSYEKL. The CDR3 is made up of 18 amino acids. Trimming took off 0 bases at V and 0 bases at J, with 17 bases between the two ends. Here the CDR3 DNA reads TGCGCCAGCAGCCAAGATAGGACTCGTCCAGGGGACCAAGAGACCCAGTACTTC. Translated, it gives CASSQDRTRPGDQETQYF.

This chain connects TRBV7-2 to TRBJ2-1; TRBD2 might be the D (6 bases). This CDR3 region has 15 residues. Germline V lookup: CDR1 SGHTA, CDR2 FQGNSA. Trimming shortened V by 1 base and J by 9 bases, and 16 bases separated the two germline ends. Here the CDR3 DNA reads TGTGCCAGCAGCTTAGTGGAGGGCTCCTCCCCTGAGCAGTTCTTC. Its translation is CASSLVEGSSPEQFF.

The rearrangement joins TRBV23-1 to TRBJ1-6, with D uncertain. TRBV23-1 is annotated as an ORF whose role is uncertain. This CDR3 comprises 15 residues. V dropped 0 bases and J dropped 10 bases, with 13 bases sitting between them. The CDR3 region has the DNA TGCGCCAGCAGTCAATCGCAGATTCGAGGGTCACCCCTCCACTTT. Protein sequence: CASSQSQIRGSPLHF.

The rearrangement joins TRBV6-1 to TRBJ2-7, with D hard to call. Trimming removed 7 bases from V and 1 base from J, with 14 bases in between. The CDR3 consists of 14 residues. CDR1 is MNHNS, CDR2 SASEGT, per germline. Written as DNA, the CDR3 is TGTGCCAGCACCTCCTGGGCACCTTCCTACGAGCAGTACTTC. Its translation is CASTSWAPSYEQYF.

The CDR3 loop is CASSLDRATYNEQFF. In nucleotides, the CDR3 is TGCGCCAGCAGCCTCGACAGGGCTACCTACAATGAGCAGTTCTTC. The chain is built from TRBV5-1 and TRBJ2-1; TRBD1 matches 7 bases. V gave up 4 bases and J gave up 2 bases; unmatched junction bases: 6. Germline loops: CDR1 SGHRS, CDR2 YFSETQ. The CDR3 runs to 15 residues.

The chain is built from TRBV5-4 and TRBJ2-5, with 10 bases aligning to TRBD2. J was trimmed by 2 bases and V by 0 bases; bases with no gene match: 4. The CDR3 totals 16 residues. CDR1 is SGHNT and CDR2 is YYREEE in the germline V gene (reference sequence). The CDR3 region is CASSLVASGGQETQYF. In DNA form, the CDR3 reads TGTGCCAGCAGCTTGGTAGCTAGCGGGGGACAAGAGACCCAGTACTTC.

The chain links TRBV5-1 to TRBJ1-5; 7 bases fit TRBD1. The CDR3 has 17 residues. V shed 4 bases and J 1 base; nucleotides not matched to a gene: 11. Germline CDR1 reads SGHRS; CDR2 reads YFSETQ. The CDR3 region is CASSPGQTLGSNQPQHF. The CDR3 DNA reads as TGCGCCAGCAGCCCGGGACAGACCCTTGGGAGCAATCAGCCCCAGCATTTT.

CDR3 sequence reads: CASSDRVPNYGYTF. In DNA form, the CDR3 reads TGTGCCAGCAGTGACCGGGTCCCGAACTATGGCTACACCTTC. The genes are TRBV6-6 and TRBJ1-2; no firm D call. The CDR3 contains 14 residues. V was shortened by 5 bases and J by 2 bases, with 12 bases between the two germline ends. Germline lookup yields CDR1 MNHNY and CDR2 SVGAGI (reference sequence).

V is TRBV7-9 and J is TRBJ2-5, with D tentatively TRBD1 or TRBD2 (6 bases each). Trimming took off 1 base at V and 1 base at J, with 13 bases between the two ends. The CDR3 consists of 16 residues. Germline loops: CDR1 SEHNR, CDR2 FQNEAQ (reference sequence). The CDR3 is CASSLGAGGFQETQYF. Written as DNA, the CDR3 is TGTGCCAGCAGCTTAGGCGCCGGGGGCTTCCAAGAGACCCAGTACTTC. Variable domain in full (rest from reference TRBV7-9 and TRBJ2-5): DTGVSQNPRHKITKRGQNVTFRCDPISEHNRLYWYRQTLGQGPEFLTYFQNEAQLEKSRLLSDRFSAERPKGSFSTLEIQRTEQGDSAMYLCASSLGAGGFQETQYFGPGTRLLVL.

The chain has TRBV20-1 and TRBJ1-2; no clear D. The CDR3 contains 11 residues. The germline V and J ends were trimmed by 6 bases and 7 bases, with 12 bases remaining between them. Germline loops: CDR1 DFQATT, CDR2 SNEGSKA (reference sequence). CDR3 sequence: CSATGSGGYTF. CDR3 in DNA: TGCAGTGCGACGGGGTCAGGTGGCTACACCTTC.

V and J are TRBV18 and TRBJ2-1, with D perhaps given as TRBD1 or TRBD2 (5 bases each). Deletions cut 3 bases from V and 1 base from J, with 10 bases between. This CDR3 is 15 amino acids long. Per the germline V gene, CDR1 is KGHSH and CDR2 is LQKENI. The CDR3 coding sequence is TGTGCCAGCTCACCGGCCGGGGCTTCCTACAATGAGCAGTTCTTC. It specifies CASSPAGASYNEQFF.

The table lists this clone with a count of one. The chain combines TRBV27 with TRBJ1-1; D unclear. The V end was cut by 3 bases, the J end by 2 bases, with 10 bases between. The CDR3 runs to 14 residues. Germline V gives CDR1 MNHEY, CDR2 SMNVEV (reference sequence). The CDR3 DNA reads as TGTGCCAGCAGTTTTAGTAGGGTAAACACTGAAGCTTTCTTT. It translates to CASSFSRVNTEAFF.

This clone occurred once. The J gene is TRBJ2-3, the V gene TRBV5-1; D remains ambiguous. Trimming pared 3 bases from V and 0 bases from J, leaving 5 bases between. The CDR3 has 13 residues. Germline V gives CDR1 SGHRS, CDR2 YFSETQ. Written as DNA, the CDR3 is TGCGCCAGCAGCTCAATAAGCACAGATACGCAGTATTTT. This encodes CASSSISTDTQYF.

Regarding this clone: A far larger clone is off by one base, so a read error is likely. The gene calls are TRBV5-8 and TRBJ2-7, with D uncertain. The CDR3 loop spans 11 amino acids. Germline assignment: CDR1 SGHTS and CDR2 YDEGEE. V was clipped by 0 bases and J by 5 bases, with 3 bases between them. The CDR3 DNA sequence: TGTGCCAGCAGCTTGGCCCACGAGCAGTACTTC. It codes for CASSLAHEQYF. The complete variable domain, with remaining parts taken from reference TRBV5-8 and TRBJ2-7, reads EAGVTQSPTHLIKTRGQQATLRCSPISGHTSVYWYQQALGLGLQFLLWYDEGEERNRGNFPPRFSGRQFPNYSSELNVNALELEDSALYLCASSLAHEQYFGPGTRLTVT.

V usage is TRBV19 and J usage is TRBJ1-6; D possibly corresponds to TRBD1 (6 bases). Trimming removed 9 bases from V and 0 bases from J, with 15 bases in between. The CDR3 has 16 residues. Germline V gene lookup returns CDR1 LNHDA and CDR2 SQIVND (reference sequence). The CDR3 sequence: CASRGLPSSYNSPLHF. DNA for the CDR3: TGTGCCAGCAGGGGACTTCCTAGCTCCTATAATTCACCCCTCCACTTT. Full variable domain (outside the CDR3, taken from reference TRBV19 and TRBJ1-6): DGGITQSPKYLFRKEGQNVTLSCEQNLNHDAMYWYRQDPGQGLRLIYYSQIVNDFQKGDIAEGYSVSREKKESFPLTVTSAQKNPTAFYLCASRGLPSSYNSPLHFGNGTRLTVT.